The clone carrying this TCR beta chain came up many times. The data belong to a study of T cells after yellow fever vaccination. TCRdb re-analysed the 5' RACE reads in MiXCR, keeping a single row per CDR3 protein. The repertoire holds approximately 130,000 distinct CDR3 sequences, with about 15% as singletons. The junction had 8 bases not matched to a gene; V was cut back by 5 bases and J by 4 bases. The CDR3 runs to 16 residues. Germline V CDR1 and CDR2: LGHDT, YNNKEL (reference sequence). The receptor comes from a man younger than 35 who received the YFV17D yellow fever vaccine. The chain carries TRBV3-1 and TRBJ2-1; the match to TRBD2 covers 10 bases. The source was CD8+ T cells sorted from PBMCs, collected 5 days after the yellow fever booster vaccination. The CDR3 coding sequence is TGTGCCAGCAGCTCAGGTAGCGGGGGGACTTACAATGAGCAGTTCTTC. This translates into CASSSGSGGTYNEQFF.